Shown below are 26 T cell receptor beta chains from a single sample sequenced in a study of blood T cell repertoires in COVID-19. Profiling relied on immunoSEQ multiplex PCR, and the TCRdb table lists in-frame clones only, not all of them. This sample carries 60,000 to 75,000 clones, around 86% of them seen once, and the ten largest clones take over 10%. Sequenced sample: peripheral blood. Receptors were obtained from a human donor in a cohort sampled during active COVID-19.

The chain links TRBV18 to TRBJ1-1; D may be TRBD1 (5 bases). Trimming took 5 bases from V and 0 from J, leaving 13 bases between them. This CDR3 is 15 amino acids long. CDR1 and CDR2 from the germline V gene are KGHSH and LQKENI. The CDR3 DNA follows: TGTGCCAGCTCAGACCAGGGAATAATGAACACTGAAGCTTTCTTT. This sequence encodes CASSDQGIMNTEAFF.

This sequence joins TRBV12-3 or TRBV12-4 and TRBJ1-5, with a possible D match to TRBD1 (5 bases). This CDR3 has 12 residues. Trimming removed 6 bases from V and 9 bases from J, with 12 bases in between. CDR3 in DNA: TGTGCCAGCAGACGCAGGGTGGGGCCCCAGCATTTT. Translated, it gives CASRRRVGPQHF.

This clone showed up just once. V gene TRBV7-7 combines with J gene TRBJ2-3, with TRBD2 as a possible D gene (7 bases). The CDR3 loop spans 15 amino acids. V dropped 3 bases and J dropped 3 bases, with 13 bases sitting between them. In germline, CDR1 is SSHAT, CDR2 FNYEAQ (reference sequence). CDR3 coding DNA: TGTGCCAGCAGCTTGATGGGAGGGGGGACAGATACGCAGTATTTT. Amino acid sequence: CASSLMGGGTDTQYF.

V and J are TRBV6-5 and TRBJ1-1, with a weak D call TRBD1 (6 bases). Germline V CDR1 and CDR2: MNHEY, SVGAGI. The CDR3 is made up of 13 amino acids. V gave up 2 bases and J gave up 10 bases, with 14 bases separating them. The CDR3: CASSYPGQKVAFF. The CDR3 bases are TGTGCCAGCAGTTACCCGGGACAAAAAGTAGCTTTCTTT.

The chain uses TRBV6-6 and TRBJ1-3; TRBD1 matches at 9 bases. The V gene's germline CDR1 is MNHNY and CDR2 SVGAGI (reference sequence). This CDR3 spans 17 amino acids. The ends lost 5 bases at V and 4 bases at J; junction bases unmatched: 12. The CDR3 region has the DNA TGTGCCAGCAGTCCAACCTCATACAGGGGGCCGGGAAACACCATATATTTT. Translating it yields CASSPTSYRGPGNTIYF.

This chain joins TRBV11-3 and TRBJ1-1; possible D gene TRBD1, 5 bases. This CDR3 contains 13 residues. Germline CDR1 SGHNT, CDR2 YENEEA. Deletions cut 0 bases from V and 4 bases from J, with 6 bases between. CDR3 amino acids: CASSLDQGTEAFF. DNA of the CDR3: TGTGCCAGCAGCTTAGATCAGGGCACTGAAGCTTTCTTT.

V is TRBV5-1 and J is TRBJ1-4; TRBD1 matches at 9 bases. Per germline, CDR1 SGHRS and CDR2 YFSETQ. The CDR3 runs 14 residues. V lost 4 bases and J lost 7; bases outside the gene matches: 5. CDR3 residues: CASSGQGPGEKLFF. In DNA, the CDR3 is TGCGCCAGCAGCGGACAGGGGCCGGGTGAAAAACTGTTTTTT.

The V and J genes are TRBV24-1 and TRBJ1-5, with D unclear. This CDR3 is 13 amino acids long. V lost 3 bases, J lost 9 bases, and 11 bases lay in between. Germline CDR1 and CDR2: KGHDR and SFDVKD. The CDR3: CATSDPTGWPQHF. The CDR3 bases are TGTGCCACCAGTGATCCCACGGGATGGCCCCAGCATTTT.

A single count supports this clone. The chain carries TRBV12-3 or TRBV12-4 and TRBJ2-3; perhaps TRBD2 as D (5 bases). This CDR3 contains 13 residues. The V end was cut by 6 bases, the J end by 3 bases, with 10 bases between. The CDR3 reads CASRWESTDTQYF. The CDR3 coding sequence is TGTGCCAGCAGGTGGGAGTCGACAGATACGCAGTATTTT.

The chain has TRBV24-1 and TRBJ2-3, with TRBD2 identical over 9 bases. The CDR3 loop spans 18 amino acids. CDR1 is KGHDR, CDR2 SFDVKD, per germline. Trimming cost V 3 bases and J 1 base; bases outside gene matches: 10. CDR3 sequence reads: CATSDPTNSGGGTDTQYF. The CDR3 DNA reads TGTGCCACCAGTGATCCCACCAATAGCGGGGGCGGCACAGATACGCAGTATTTT.

V is TRBV20-1 and J is TRBJ2-7; 13 positions agree with TRBD2. After removal of 3 bases from V and 6 bases from J, the junction contained 5 bases not matched to a gene. CDR3 size: 14 residues. CDR1 and CDR2 from the germline V gene are DFQATT and SNEGSKA (reference sequence). Here the CDR3 reads CSASRTSGGGEQYF. For the CDR3, the DNA is TGCAGTGCTAGTCGGACTAGCGGGGGAGGCGAGCAGTACTTC.

This clone has just a few counts. The chain employs TRBV13 and TRBJ2-2; 12 bases map to TRBD2. This CDR3 is 14 amino acids long. Germline CDR1 and CDR2: PRHDT and FYEKMQ (reference sequence). This CDR3 is CRASGGAWSGELFF. The DNA for the CDR3 is TGTCGCGCTAGCGGGGGGGCCTGGTCCGGGGAGCTGTTTTTT.

The chain uses TRBV2 and TRBJ1-4, with TRBD1 matching 11 bases. CDR1 is SNHLY, CDR2 FYNNEI, per germline. CDR3 length equals 19 residues. Losses at the gene ends were 6 bases for V and 3 bases for J; bases not matched to a gene: 15. CDR3 amino acids: CASSHRNGQGAEANEKLFF. The DNA for the CDR3 is TGTGCCAGCAGCCACCGTAATGGACAGGGGGCCGAGGCTAATGAAAAACTGTTTTTT.

V is TRBV18 and J is TRBJ2-1; 13 bases fit TRBD2. V was clipped by 4 bases and J by 9 bases; unmatched bases: 6. The germline V gene encodes CDR1 KGHSH and CDR2 LQKENI. The CDR3 covers 15 residues. The CDR3 protein is CASSRTSGGSFEQFF. CDR3 DNA sequence: TGTGCCAGCTCACGGACTAGCGGGGGATCATTTGAGCAGTTCTTC.

This clone was observed at least ten times. The sample holds other DNA sequences that translate to the same CDR3. This CDR3 reads CASTGGRNQPQHF. The CDR3 DNA reads TGTGCCAGTACAGGGGGTAGGAATCAGCCCCAGCATTTT. The V and J genes are TRBV6-6 and TRBJ1-5, with 8 bases fitting TRBD1. CDR1 and CDR2 from the germline V gene are MNHNY and SVGAGI (reference sequence). This CDR3 region has 13 residues. J was trimmed by 4 bases and V by 9 bases; bases with no gene match: 5.

The chain recombines TRBV7-2 with TRBJ1-4; D is perhaps TRBD1 (6 bases). V gave up 6 bases and J gave up 5 bases, with 10 bases separating them. Germline V CDR1 and CDR2: SGHTA, FQGNSA. The CDR3 consists of 13 residues. The CDR3 loop reads CASRRGANEKLFF. The DNA of the CDR3 is TGTGCCAGCAGACGGGGGGCGAATGAAAAACTGTTTTTT.

J is TRBJ2-1 and V is TRBV25-1; 14 bases line up with TRBD2. The V segment lost 6 bases and the J segment 7 bases; nucleotides outside the gene matches: 14. The CDR3 is made up of 18 amino acids. Germline values: CDR1 MGHDK, CDR2 SYGVNS. Here the CDR3 reads CASSKTSGGAGGRNEQFF. The CDR3 region has the DNA TGTGCCAGCAGCAAGACTAGCGGGGGGGCCGGGGGTCGGAATGAGCAGTTCTTC.

The chain couples TRBV5-1 to TRBJ1-1; 11 bases fit TRBD1. CDR3 length: 14 residues. The germline V gene has CDR1 SGHRS and CDR2 YFSETQ. J was trimmed by 4 bases and V by 3 bases; bases with no gene match: 2. CDR3 sequence (DNA): TGCGCCAGCAGCTACGGGACAGGGGGCACTGAAGCTTTCTTT. This encodes CASSYGTGGTEAFF.

The chain is built from TRBV5-4 and TRBJ2-7; 7 nucleotides line up with TRBD2. Looked up from germline, CDR1 is SGHNT and CDR2 is YYREEE (reference sequence). The junction had 11 bases not matched to a gene; V was cut back by 4 bases and J by 4 bases. CDR3 size: 15 residues. The CDR3 here is CASSPVVGGGYEQYF. For the CDR3, the DNA is TGTGCCAGCAGCCCCGTGGTGGGGGGGGGTTACGAGCAGTACTTC.

The V gene is TRBV21-1, the J gene TRBJ2-7; whether TRBD2, the table's D call, matches the DNA was not checked. TRBV21-1 is reported as a pseudogene. This CDR3 comprises 15 residues. The CDR3 reads CASSSSGGSSYEQYV. In nucleotides, the CDR3 is TGTGCCAGCAGTTCTAGCGGGGGGAGCTCCTACGAGCAGTACGTC.

V and J are TRBV28 and TRBJ1-2; 8 nucleotides align to TRBD1. There are 14 residues in the CDR3. Germline V gene lookup returns CDR1 MDHEN and CDR2 SYDVKM. V lost 6 bases to trimming and J lost 4 bases; unmatched junction nucleotides: 7. CDR3 sequence: CASSRPQGAYGYTF. The CDR3 DNA reads as TGTGCCAGCAGCCGACCCCAGGGGGCCTATGGCTACACCTTC.

The rearrangement links TRBV4-1 to TRBJ2-3, with 7 bases matching TRBD2. The germline V gene has CDR1 MGHRA and CDR2 YSYEKL. The ends lost 2 bases at V and 8 bases at J; junction bases unmatched: 16. The CDR3 sequence is 17 residues long. CDR3 region: CASSQSWSGERLGTQYF. For the CDR3, the DNA is TGCGCCAGCAGCCAAAGTTGGAGCGGGGAGAGGTTAGGTACGCAGTATTTT.

The chain joins TRBV18 to TRBJ1-1; D is uncertain. This CDR3 spans 13 amino acids. The V end lost 1 base, the J end lost 3 bases, and 6 bases lay between the germline ends. Per the germline V gene, CDR1 is KGHSH and CDR2 is LQKENI. DNA of the CDR3: TGTGCCAGCTCACCACTGGAGGACACTGAAGCTTTCTTT. The encoded protein is CASSPLEDTEAFF.

This rearrangement joins TRBV7-9 to TRBJ1-6, with 7 bases that match TRBD1. CDR3 length: 16 amino acids. Germline trimming cut 3 bases from V and 6 bases from J; bases unmatched to any gene: 8. CDR1 and CDR2 (germline): SEHNR, FQNEAQ (reference sequence). The CDR3: CASSFGPQGGNSPLHF. The CDR3 nucleotides are TGTGCCAGCAGCTTCGGCCCTCAGGGGGGTAATTCACCCCTCCACTTT.

This chain joins TRBV19 and TRBJ2-3; 9 bases align to TRBD2. Germline V lookup: CDR1 LNHDA, CDR2 SQIVND (reference sequence). V dropped 4 bases and J dropped 2; count of bases not matched to a gene: 7. This CDR3 is built from 16 residues. In DNA form, the CDR3 reads TGTGCCAGTAGTACCGAGACTAGCGGATACACAGATACGCAGTATTTT. It is translated as CASSTETSGYTDTQYF.

This rearrangement joins TRBV15 to TRBJ1-5, with no clear D. V was trimmed by 1 base and J by 5 bases, leaving 9 bases between them. The CDR3 is 14 residues long. From germline, CDR1 is LNHNV and CDR2 YYDKDF (reference sequence). The CDR3: CATSRADIYQPQHF. CDR3 DNA sequence: TGTGCCACCAGCAGAGCAGACATTTATCAGCCCCAGCATTTT.